Below are 17 T cell receptor beta chains sequenced from a single sample in a study of T cell responses to AZD1222 COVID-19 vaccine (dated by TCRdb to the early 2020s). The library was obtained by the immunoSEQ multiplex PCR assay. The source is immuneACCESS, and TCRdb retained only in-frame sequences with V and J called. Part of the clones is not carried over; for the studies checked, unresolved V genes explain less than half of this, and the remainder is unexplained. This sample has roughly 150,000 clones in its table, and around 93% of those were observed once. Of the sample, 3.8% is held by the ten largest clones. The time point label, as the study defines it: about 28 days (+/-7) after the second vaccine dose. Here the sequenced sample was peripheral blood, taken 28 days after the second AZD1222 dose. The source of these receptors is an adult who received the AZD1222 COVID-19 vaccine.

This sequence joins TRBV6-5 and TRBJ2-7, with no clear D. The CDR3 extends over 12 amino acids. Trimming stripped 4 bases from V and 3 bases from J, with 7 bases between. Germline V gene data show CDR1 as MNHEY and CDR2 as SVGAGI. DNA for the CDR3: TGTGCCAGCAGTTTCGAAGGCTACGAGCAGTACTTC. Amino acids: CASSFEGYEQYF.

This chain links TRBV5-1 with TRBJ2-1; 10 nucleotides agree with TRBD2. CDR1 is SGHRS and CDR2 is YFSETQ in the germline V gene. The V segment lost 5 bases and the J segment 7 bases; nucleotides outside the gene matches: 6. CDR3 length equals 14 residues. The CDR3 bases are TGCGCCAGCAGACGGCTAGCGGGAGAAAATGAGCAGTTCTTC. It encodes CASRRLAGENEQFF.

The V and J genes are TRBV5-1 and TRBJ2-7; D unresolved. Germline loops: CDR1 SGHRS, CDR2 YFSETQ. The CDR3 length is 13 residues. V dropped 5 bases and J dropped 0 bases, with 9 bases sitting between them. Here the CDR3 DNA reads TGCGCCAGCAGTACCTTTGCCTCCTACGAGCAGTACTTC. This sequence encodes CASSTFASYEQYF.

CDR3 residues: CAISDGTGDSGNTIYF. CDR3 coding DNA: TGTGCCATCAGTGACGGGACAGGGGACTCTGGAAACACCATATATTTT. The gene calls are TRBV10-3 and TRBJ1-3, with 10 positions matching TRBD1. The CDR3 length is 16 residues. V lost 3 bases and J lost 0; bases outside the gene matches: 2. Germline CDR1 ENHRY, CDR2 SYGVKD.

This rearrangement joins TRBV13 to TRBJ2-3; no firm D call. The CDR3 sequence is 14 residues long. The V gene's germline CDR1 is PRHDT and CDR2 FYEKMQ (reference sequence). Between the trimmed V and J ends, which lost 1 base and 1 base, there was a span of 6 bases. CDR3 residues: CASSLEAGTDTQYF. The CDR3 nucleotides read TGTGCCAGCAGCTTAGAGGCAGGCACAGATACGCAGTATTTT.

The rearrangement uses TRBV19 and TRBJ2-7; 11 positions agree with TRBD2. V shed 1 base and J 2 bases; nucleotides not matched to a gene: 13. There are 19 residues in the CDR3. Germline loops: CDR1 LNHDA, CDR2 SQIVND (reference sequence). Here the CDR3 reads CASSIVPHRLAGYPYEQYF. CDR3 in DNA: TGTGCCAGTAGTATAGTTCCCCACCGACTAGCGGGGTACCCCTACGAGCAGTACTTC.

This clone was seen once. The chain carries TRBV30 and TRBJ2-5; tentative D call: TRBD2 (5 bases). V lost 0 bases, J lost 7 bases, and 15 bases lay in between. The CDR3 is made up of 14 amino acids. Germline values: CDR1 GTSNPN, CDR2 SVGIG (reference sequence). CDR3 protein: CAWSVSGGPVTQYF. The CDR3 coding sequence is TGTGCCTGGAGTGTATCCGGCGGGCCGGTGACCCAGTACTTC.

The chain links TRBV19 to TRBJ1-1; D gene uncertain. Trimming pared 0 bases from V and 1 base from J, leaving 6 bases between. CDR3 length: 14 residues. Germline-derived CDR1 and CDR2 are LNHDA and SQIVND (reference sequence). The CDR3 bases are TGTGCCAGTAGTATAGACGGATCGAACACTGAAGCTTTCTTT. It is translated as CASSIDGSNTEAFF.

The gene calls are TRBV7-2 and TRBJ2-2; no clear D gene. The V gene's germline CDR1 is SGHTA and CDR2 FQGNSA. This CDR3 is built from 12 residues. Trimming shortened V by 5 bases and J by 4 bases, and 5 bases separated the two germline ends. The CDR3 nucleotides read TGTGCCAGCAGCCCTTCCACCGGGGAGCTGTTTTTT. Translation: CASSPSTGELFF.

This chain uses TRBV12-3 or TRBV12-4 with TRBJ1-1; D perhaps matches TRBD1 (5 bases). CDR3 length: 12 residues. V lost 9 bases to trimming and J lost 7 bases, with 15 bases between them. The CDR3 protein is CASQLGEGEAFF. In DNA form, the CDR3 reads TGTGCCAGTCAGCTGGGGGAAGGTGAAGCTTTCTTT.

The CDR3 reads CASSFGTGGPYEQYF. In DNA form, the CDR3 reads TGTGCCAGCAGCTTTGGGACAGGGGGTCCCTACGAGCAGTACTTC. The gene calls are TRBV7-9 and TRBJ2-7; 11 bases are shared with TRBD1. The CDR3 spans 15 residues. Germline V gene sequence: CDR1 SEHNR, CDR2 FQNEAQ (reference sequence). The ends lost 3 bases at V and 2 bases at J; junction bases unmatched: 3.

The rearrangement links TRBV4-1 to TRBJ2-7; 12 bases fit TRBD2. CDR1 and CDR2 from the germline V gene are MGHRA and YSYEKL. With V trimmed by 3 bases and J by 0 bases, 6 bases remained unmatched. The CDR3 is 17 residues long. The CDR3 nucleotides are TGCGCCAGCAGCCATCCCTCGACTAGCGGGAGCTCCTACGAGCAGTACTTC. Encoded protein: CASSHPSTSGSSYEQYF.

The chain couples TRBV3-1 (or the pseudogene TRBV3-2) to TRBJ1-2; D may be TRBD1 (5 bases). This CDR3 is built from 15 residues. The V and J ends lost 0 bases and 8 bases respectively, with 16 bases between them. The germline gives CDR1 LGHDT, CDR2 YNNKEL (reference sequence). This CDR3 is CASSQDRQFTGGYTF. DNA for the CDR3: TGTGCCAGCAGCCAAGATCGACAGTTCACGGGGGGCTACACCTTC.

The gene calls are TRBV11-2 and TRBJ2-3; D possibly matches TRBD1 or TRBD2 (5 bases each). The CDR3 has 16 residues. CDR1 is SGHAT, CDR2 FQNNGV, per germline. Deletions cut 5 bases from V and 3 bases from J, with 18 bases between. The CDR3 region has the DNA TGTGCCAGCAGCGTGGGACGGAGGAGGACGACAGATACGCAGTATTTT. Translation: CASSVGRRRTTDTQYF.

V and J are TRBV28 and TRBJ2-7; 8 nucleotides agree with TRBD2. With V trimmed by 5 bases and J by 5 bases, 11 bases remained unmatched. Germline-derived CDR1 and CDR2 are MDHEN and SYDVKM. The CDR3 consists of 15 residues. Here the CDR3 reads CASSNQRLARHEQYF. CDR3 sequence (DNA): TGTGCCAGCAGTAACCAGAGACTAGCGCGCCACGAGCAGTACTTC.

This clone is a singleton in its sample. J is TRBJ2-7 and V is TRBV27; 10 bases fit TRBD1. CDR1 and CDR2 from the germline V gene are MNHEY and SMNVEV (reference sequence). This CDR3 is 13 amino acids long. Trimming cost V 8 bases and J 2 bases; bases outside gene matches: 3. For the CDR3, the DNA is TGTGCCAGCGGGGACAGGGGTCCCTACGAGCAGTACTTC. This sequence encodes CASGDRGPYEQYF.

The CDR3 DNA follows: TGTGCCAGCAGCCAAGATAACAGGGACTATGAAAAACTGTTTTTT. Its protein product is CASSQDNRDYEKLFF. The V call is TRBV4-2, the J call TRBJ1-4, with a tentative D call TRBD1 (6 bases). V lost 0 bases to trimming and J lost 6 bases, with 11 bases between them. CDR1 is LGHNA and CDR2 is YNFKEQ in the germline V gene. This CDR3 is built from 15 residues.